Many counts were recorded for the clone carrying this T cell receptor beta chain. Its antigen is as yet unknown. The data were taken from a study of T cells in Graves' hyperthyroidism and ophthalmopathy. General study findings and limits: Blood samples included most of the expanded thyroid clonotypes exceeding 0.001. Model-based prediction identified ophthalmopathy a median roughly 6.1 months prior to its onset.

RNA transcripts were the template for amplifying TCR beta CDR3 regions. Carried out on the TCR CDR3, a first-round RT-PCR used the HTBI primer set. MiXCR, applied by TCRdb to the multiplex PCR reads, yields one record per CDR3 protein. The table lists just under 750,000 distinct CDR3 sequences, around 40% of them singletons. Pregnant or lactating patients were excluded, as were those with uncontrolled infection or other autoimmune disease. The CDR3 sequence is 15 residues long. V lost 1 base, J lost 2 bases, and 4 bases stayed unmatched. Germline V gene lookup returns CDR1 SGHTA and CDR2 FQGNSA. The sequencing input was blood. This TCR was recovered from a woman aged 40 to 49 with Graves' hyperthyroidism. J is TRBJ2-7 and V is TRBV7-2; 8 bases align to TRBD2. The CDR3 bases are TGTGCCAGCAGCTTAGTGGCGGGGGGCCCCTACGAGCAGTACTTC. This sequence encodes CASSLVAGGPYEQYF.